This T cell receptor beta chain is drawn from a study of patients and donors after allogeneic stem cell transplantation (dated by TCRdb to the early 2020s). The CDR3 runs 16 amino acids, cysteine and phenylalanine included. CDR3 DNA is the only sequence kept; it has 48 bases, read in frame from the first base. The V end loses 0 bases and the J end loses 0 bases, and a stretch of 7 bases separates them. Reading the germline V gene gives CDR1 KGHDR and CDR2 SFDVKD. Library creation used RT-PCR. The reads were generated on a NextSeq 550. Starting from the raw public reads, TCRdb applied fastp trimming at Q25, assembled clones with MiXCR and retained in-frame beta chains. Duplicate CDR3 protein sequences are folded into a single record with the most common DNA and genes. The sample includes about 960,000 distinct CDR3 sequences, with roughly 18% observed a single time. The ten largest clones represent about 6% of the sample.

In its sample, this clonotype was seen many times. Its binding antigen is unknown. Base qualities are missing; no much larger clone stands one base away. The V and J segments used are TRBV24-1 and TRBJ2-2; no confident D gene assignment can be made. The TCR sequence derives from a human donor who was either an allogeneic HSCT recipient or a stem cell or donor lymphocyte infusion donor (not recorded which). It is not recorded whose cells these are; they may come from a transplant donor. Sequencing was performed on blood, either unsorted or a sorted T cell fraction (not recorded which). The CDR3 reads CATSDLGRSNTGELFF. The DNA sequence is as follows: TGTGCCACCAGTGATTTGGGCAGATCGAACACCGGGGAGCTGTTTTTT.